This TCR beta chain derives from a study of Tregs in tolerant kidney transplant recipients. Study observations and caveats: Antigen-driven expansion was suggested because donor-specific Tregs expanded more than all Tregs in tolerant patients. Activated donor B cell expansion appeared to reveal the most relevant donor-specific TCRbeta repertoire. Some patients' samples used different primers over time, so nucleotide sequences weren't comparable.

CD4+CD25+CD127- Tregs, CD4+CD25- non-Tregs, CD4 and CD8 cells were sorted. With V trimmed by 5 bases and J by 4 bases, 22 bases remained unmatched. CDR3 size: 18 residues. Per the germline V gene, CDR1 is DFQATT and CDR2 is SNEGSKA (reference sequence). As for this clone: Its antigen is not known. The read terminates 3 residues ahead of where the CDR3 ends, so the germline J gene completes it.

The assay was immunoSEQ multiplex PCR, and TCRdb's table has in-frame clones only and misses some. The ten most abundant clones cover about 15% of a sample with about 30,000 clones. V and J are TRBV20-1 and TRBJ1-2; 7 bases agree with TRBD1. The material was CD8+ T cells from blood, obtained before the transplant. This receptor was identified in a human donor who received a combined kidney and bone marrow transplant. Here the CDR3 reads CSARDQGEGIPWLYGYTF. Incomplete CDR3 DNA: TGCAGTGCTCGCGATCAGGGGGAAGGGATTCCCTGGCTCTATGGC.